The 20 T cell receptor beta chains given below trace back to one sample, sequenced in a study of T cells of healthy individuals. TCRdb redid the calling of the 5' RACE reads with MiXCR, one entry per CDR3 protein. The table records more than 60,000 distinct CDR3 sequences, 15% to 20% of them present only once. Source of these receptors: a human donor in good health.

This clonotype was counted a few times. The rearrangement links TRBV28 to TRBJ2-3; D may correspond to TRBD1 or TRBD2 (5 bases each). CDR1 and CDR2 from the germline V gene are MDHEN and SYDVKM. The CDR3 is 15 amino acids. V was trimmed by 3 bases and J by 6 bases, leaving 16 bases between them. CDR3 nucleotide sequence: TGTGCCAGCAGTTTCCCGGGACCGACCACTGATACGCAGTATTTT. It codes for CASSFPGPTTDTQYF.

The chain couples TRBV5-3 to TRBJ2-4; D possibly uses TRBD1 or TRBD2 (5 bases each). TRBV5-3 counts as an open reading frame of uncertain function. There are 22 residues in the CDR3. Trimming pared 4 bases from V and 2 bases from J, leaving 34 bases between. The CDR3 DNA reads as TGTGCCAGAAGCACTTCGGGGACGGCGCTCGTGGTCCCTGGTTCATCCAAAAACATTCAGTACTTC. It translates to CARSTSGTALVVPGSSKNIQYF.

This clonotype was found once. This chain joins TRBV5-1 and TRBJ1-2; 7 bases are shared with TRBD1. Germline loops: CDR1 SGHRS, CDR2 YFSETQ. The CDR3 loop spans 13 amino acids. V lost 0 bases and J lost 8; bases outside the gene matches: 4. CDR3 loop: CASSLDRGVGYTF. CDR3 bases: TGCGCCAGCAGCTTGGACAGGGGCGTGGGCTACACCTTC.

This clonotype showed up many times. The DNA for the CDR3 is TGTGCCAGCAGTTACTATAAGCCGGGACAGACCAATCAGCCCCAGCATTTT. Its protein is CASSYYKPGQTNQPQHF. The rearrangement joins TRBV6-5 to TRBJ1-5, with 7 bases matching TRBD1. Germline assignment: CDR1 MNHEY and CDR2 SVGAGI. The CDR3 consists of 17 residues. V lost 1 base and J lost 3; bases outside the gene matches: 9.

This clonotype was observed at least ten times. The chain links TRBV19 to TRBJ1-5; TRBD1 agrees at 8 bases. Germline V gene lookup returns CDR1 LNHDA and CDR2 SQIVND (reference sequence). V lost 5 bases and J lost 5; bases outside the gene matches: 8. CDR3 length equals 15 residues. The CDR3 reads CASSPGQGGDQPQHF. In DNA, the CDR3 is TGTGCCAGTAGTCCTGGACAGGGAGGCGATCAGCCCCAGCATTTT.

This clonotype was seen at least ten times. V and J are TRBV14 and TRBJ2-1; D remains ambiguous. Looked up from germline, CDR1 is SGHDN and CDR2 is FVKESK. The V and J ends lost 4 bases and 5 bases respectively, with 9 bases between them. CDR3 size: 13 residues. CDR3 sequence: CASSLRIDNEQFF. For the CDR3, the DNA is TGTGCCAGCAGCCTTCGGATAGACAATGAGCAGTTCTTC. The variable domain in full, completed from reference TRBV14 and TRBJ2-1, reads EAGVTQFPSHSVIEKGQTVTLRCDPISGHDNLYWYRRVMGKEIKFLLHFVKESKQDESGMPNNRFLAERTGGTYSTLKVQPAELEDSGVYFCASSLRIDNEQFFGPGTRLTVL.

The DNA for the CDR3 is TGTGCCAGCAGCCAAGAATACAGGGCCGGCGTCAATGGCTACACCTTC. Protein sequence: CASSQEYRAGVNGYTF. V gene TRBV4-2 combines with J gene TRBJ1-2, with a possible D match to TRBD1 (6 bases). Between the trimmed V and J ends, which lost 0 bases and 6 bases, there was a span of 17 bases. This CDR3 has 16 residues. Germline assignment: CDR1 LGHNA and CDR2 YNFKEQ.

V and J are TRBV2 and TRBJ2-1, with a possible D match to TRBD2 (5 bases). This CDR3 has 20 residues. Trimming took off 4 bases at V and 1 base at J, with 26 bases between the two ends. Germline CDR1 is SNHLY and CDR2 is FYNNEI. The CDR3 here is CASSGETDWPLSGSYNEQFF. CDR3 nucleotide sequence: TGTGCCAGCAGTGGGGAGACCGACTGGCCCCTCTCTGGGTCCTACAATGAGCAGTTCTTC.

The rearrangement joins TRBV7-9 to TRBJ1-2; 8 nucleotides line up with TRBD1. V lost 5 bases and J lost 8; bases outside the gene matches: 10. The germline gives CDR1 SEHNR, CDR2 FQNEAQ (reference sequence). CDR3 size: 14 residues. The CDR3 DNA follows: TGTGCCAGCAGCCCGAAGGACAGGGATGGAGGCTACACCTTC. This gives the protein CASSPKDRDGGYTF.

This clonotype came up a few times. The V call is TRBV4-1, the J call TRBJ1-5; D perhaps matches TRBD1 (5 bases). Germline CDR1 is MGHRA and CDR2 is YSYEKL. The V end was cut by 0 bases, the J end by 6 bases, with 12 bases between. The CDR3 sequence is 15 residues long. CDR3 sequence (DNA): TGCGCCAGCAGCCAAGATCCCTCAGGGAGTCAGCCCCAGCATTTT. It translates to CASSQDPSGSQPQHF.

This clonotype was counted many times. The chain employs TRBV25-1 and TRBJ2-1, with 7 bases identical to TRBD1. V was clipped by 4 bases and J by 4 bases; unmatched bases: 4. CDR1 is MGHDK and CDR2 is SYGVNS in the germline V gene. This CDR3 region has 14 residues. The CDR3 reads CASSVDRDYNEQFF. The CDR3 DNA reads as TGTGCCAGCAGTGTTGACAGGGATTACAATGAGCAGTTCTTC.

The gene calls are TRBV6-2 or TRBV6-3 and TRBJ1-2, with D hard to call. Germline lookup yields CDR1 MNHEY and CDR2 SVGEGT. The CDR3 consists of 15 residues. V dropped 5 bases and J dropped 0 bases, with 13 bases sitting between them. CDR3 amino acids: CASSPPNTANYGYTF. As DNA, the CDR3 is TGTGCCAGCAGTCCACCAAACACAGCTAACTATGGCTACACCTTC.

This clonotype was picked up many times. The gene calls are TRBV2 and TRBJ2-1; 8 positions agree with TRBD1. Per germline, CDR1 SNHLY and CDR2 FYNNEI. This CDR3 is 15 amino acids long. V lost 2 bases and J lost 2; bases outside the gene matches: 2. CDR3 loop: CASSEQGATYNEQFF. The CDR3 bases are TGTGCCAGCAGTGAACAGGGGGCGACCTACAATGAGCAGTTCTTC.

This clonotype was observed a few times. The J gene is TRBJ2-7, the V gene TRBV6-1, with a tentative D call TRBD2 (5 bases). The CDR3 consists of 11 residues. Germline loops: CDR1 MNHNS, CDR2 SASEGT. Trimming took 11 bases from V and 3 from J, leaving 11 bases between them. The CDR3 bases are TGTGCCGTTGAGGGATACTACGAGCAGTACTTC. This sequence encodes CAVEGYYEQYF.

The J gene is TRBJ2-1, the V gene TRBV5-1; 16 bases map to TRBD2. V was pared by 3 bases and J by 5 bases, with 8 bases of the junction left unmatched. This CDR3 contains 18 residues. CDR1 is SGHRS, CDR2 YFSETQ, per germline. The CDR3 reads CASSSLPGLAGGNNEQFF. Written as DNA, the CDR3 is TGCGCCAGCAGCTCTCTCCCGGGACTAGCGGGGGGGAACAATGAGCAGTTCTTC.

The chain employs TRBV6-4 and TRBJ2-3, with 10 bases matching TRBD2. The junction had 4 bases not matched to a gene; V was cut back by 5 bases and J by 11 bases. In germline, CDR1 is MRHNA, CDR2 SNTAGT. This CDR3 contains 12 residues. The DNA of the CDR3 is TGTGCCAGCAGTACCAGCGGGGGGGTGCAGTATTTT. Its protein product is CASSTSGGVQYF.

This clonotype has ten or more counts. The chain employs TRBV20-1 and TRBJ1-5; D call uncertain. The CDR3 covers 15 residues. Trimming took 0 bases from V and 0 from J, leaving 9 bases between them. Germline V CDR1 and CDR2: DFQATT, SNEGSKA (reference sequence). In DNA, the CDR3 is TGCAGTGCTAGAGATGCGCTGTATAGCAATCAGCCCCAGCATTTT. Its protein product is CSARDALYSNQPQHF.

This clonotype was observed a few times. The rearrangement links TRBV6-5 to TRBJ2-7; D uncertain. CDR3 length equals 13 residues. V dropped 6 bases and J dropped 3 bases, with 12 bases sitting between them. Per germline, CDR1 MNHEY and CDR2 SVGAGI. CDR3 coding DNA: TGTGCCAGCAGATTGACACATAACTACGAGCAGTACTTC. This encodes CASRLTHNYEQYF.

This clonotype turned up a few times. The rearrangement joins TRBV20-1 to TRBJ2-3; 7 nucleotides line up with TRBD2. CDR1 is DFQATT and CDR2 is SNEGSKA in the germline V gene (reference sequence). The CDR3 runs 13 residues. The V gene end was trimmed by 1 base and the J gene end by 5 bases; junction bases not matched to a gene: 3. DNA of the CDR3: TGCAGTGCTAGAGTGGCTAGCGGAGATACGCAGTATTTT. This codes for CSARVASGDTQYF.

The chain combines TRBV6-5 with TRBJ1-1; D gene uncertain. CDR1 and CDR2 (germline): MNHEY, SVGAGI. The CDR3 consists of 12 residues. Trimming took off 2 bases at V and 7 bases at J, with 8 bases between the two ends. The chain's CDR3 is CASSYRGNEAFF. The CDR3 region has the DNA TGTGCCAGCAGTTACCGCGGGAATGAAGCTTTCTTT.